Listed here are 32 T cell receptor beta chains from one sample, sequenced in a study of blood T cell repertoires in COVID-19. Here immunoSEQ multiplex PCR was the method, and the copy in TCRdb shows in-frame clones only, minus some. This sample has about 360,000 clones, with 83% found just once. The sample taken for sequencing was peripheral blood. These receptors were obtained from a man aged 25-45 years with active or convalescent COVID-19.

The V call is TRBV27, the J call TRBJ2-3; 10 nucleotides match TRBD2. Trimming took 3 bases from V and 0 from J; bases not matched to a gene: 3. CDR3 length: 16 amino acids. Germline values: CDR1 MNHEY, CDR2 SMNVEV (reference sequence). Here the CDR3 DNA reads TGTGCCAGCAGTTTGGGACTAGCGCCTAGCACAGATACGCAGTATTTT. Amino acid sequence: CASSLGLAPSTDTQYF.

This clone occurred once. The genes are TRBV1 and TRBJ1-3; the table's D gene call, TRBD1, was not cross checked with the DNA. TRBV1 is a pseudogene locus. The CDR3 covers 15 residues. CDR3 loop: CTSSQYKGPGNTIYF. Here the CDR3 DNA reads TGCACCAGCAGCCAGTATAAGGGGCCTGGAAACACCATATATTTT.

The chain is built from TRBV6-5 and TRBJ2-7, with D tentatively TRBD1 (6 bases). V lost 5 bases, J lost 5 bases, and 13 bases lay in between. CDR1 is MNHEY and CDR2 is SVGAGI in the germline V gene. The CDR3 is 13 amino acids. CDR3 in amino acids: CASSNGDKHEQYF. As DNA, the CDR3 is TGTGCCAGCAGTAACGGGGACAAGCACGAGCAGTACTTC.

The chain joins TRBV19 to TRBJ1-1, with 12 nucleotides matching TRBD1. With 4 bases clipped from V and 4 bases from J, the junction kept 4 bases outside the gene matches. Per germline, CDR1 LNHDA and CDR2 SQIVND (reference sequence). The CDR3 length is 15 residues. CDR3 protein: CASSTAGQGATEAFF. The DNA of the CDR3 is TGTGCCAGTAGTACGGCGGGACAGGGGGCCACTGAAGCTTTCTTT. The entire variable domain, with the rest obtained from reference TRBV19 and TRBJ1-1, is as follows: DGGITQSPKYLFRKEGQNVTLSCEQNLNHDAMYWYRQDPGQGLRLIYYSQIVNDFQKGDIAEGYSVSREKKESFPLTVTSAQKNPTAFYLCASSTAGQGATEAFFGQGTRLTVV.

The rearrangement uses TRBV6-5 and TRBJ1-5; TRBD1 aligns across 7 bases. V gave up 4 bases and J gave up 4 bases; unmatched junction bases: 4. The length of the CDR3 is 14 residues. Germline-derived CDR1 and CDR2 are MNHEY and SVGAGI. The DNA of the CDR3 is TGTGCCAGCAGTTCGGGACAGCTGAATCAGCCCCAGCATTTT. It yields the protein CASSSGQLNQPQHF.

A single count supports this clone. DNA of the CDR3: TGTGCCAGCAGCTTACCCCTTCAGACTAGCAAAGAGCAGTTCTTC. The encoded protein is CASSLPLQTSKEQFF. The chain uses TRBV7-3 and TRBJ2-1; 7 positions agree with TRBD2. Germline assignment: CDR1 SGHTA and CDR2 FQGTGA. V lost 2 bases to trimming and J lost 10 bases; unmatched junction nucleotides: 11. CDR3 length equals 15 residues.

This chain connects TRBV19 to TRBJ2-5; TRBD1 matches 10 bases. The CDR3 extends over 17 amino acids. The J segment lost 3 bases and the V segment lost 5 bases, leaving 12 bases of the junction unmatched. Germline V gene sequence: CDR1 LNHDA, CDR2 SQIVND (reference sequence). CDR3 coding DNA: TGTGCCAGTAGTTTCAGCGGCCCCGGGACAGGGGAAGAGACCCAGTACTTC. It is translated as CASSFSGPGTGEETQYF.

J is TRBJ2-7 and V is TRBV6-5, with TRBD1 matching 11 bases. This CDR3 spans 15 amino acids. The J segment lost 2 bases and the V segment lost 5 bases, leaving 5 bases of the junction unmatched. CDR1 and CDR2 from the germline V gene are MNHEY and SVGAGI. In DNA form, the CDR3 reads TGTGCCAGCAGTCCGGACAGGGGGCTACCCTACGAGCAGTACTTC. It encodes CASSPDRGLPYEQYF.

The V gene is TRBV6-2 or TRBV6-3, the J gene TRBJ1-5; 9 bases line up with TRBD1. The germline V gene has CDR1 MNHEY and CDR2 SVGEGT. The length of the CDR3 is 15 residues. V dropped 2 bases and J dropped 4; count of bases not matched to a gene: 3. CDR3 loop: CASSYEGQGNQPQHF. CDR3 sequence (DNA): TGTGCCAGCAGTTACGAAGGACAGGGGAATCAGCCCCAGCATTTT.

The chain has TRBV3-1 (or the pseudogene TRBV3-2) and TRBJ2-3; the match to TRBD2 covers 14 bases. The ends lost 4 bases at V and 4 bases at J; junction bases unmatched: 10. Germline V gene data show CDR1 as LGHDT and CDR2 as YNNKEL (reference sequence). The CDR3 runs 18 residues. The CDR3 DNA is TGTGCCAGCAGCCCTCGCCTGACTAGCGGGAGGGTGGCAGATACGCAGTATTTT. This translates into CASSPRLTSGRVADTQYF.

This clone was detected a few times. The rearrangement uses TRBV7-6 and TRBJ2-7, with 8 bases fitting TRBD2. The germline CDR1 and CDR2 sequences are SGHVS and FNYEAQ. The CDR3 extends over 14 amino acids. After removal of 5 bases from V and 3 bases from J, the junction contained 6 bases not matched to a gene. CDR3 residues: CASSPGLAGYEQYF. In nucleotides, the CDR3 is TGTGCCAGCAGCCCCGGGCTAGCGGGCTACGAGCAGTACTTC.

DNA of the CDR3: TGTGCCAGCAGCCATCGGGGAGTGAACACTGAAGCTTTCTTT. It codes for CASSHRGVNTEAFF. V usage is TRBV14 and J usage is TRBJ1-1; D remains ambiguous. V was pared by 3 bases and J by 0 bases, with 8 bases between. The CDR3 sequence is 14 residues long. Germline CDR1 reads SGHDN; CDR2 reads FVKESK.

This clone was detected a few times. The V call is TRBV5-4, the J call TRBJ1-2; no reliable D call. Trimming left V 3 bases short and J 1 base short, with 16 bases between. This CDR3 contains 16 residues. Germline V gives CDR1 SGHNT, CDR2 YYREEE (reference sequence). CDR3 DNA: TGTGCCAGCAGCTCTGGAGATCGAATACTTAACTATGGCTACACCTTC. It encodes CASSSGDRILNYGYTF.

The rearrangement uses TRBV9 and TRBJ2-1, with D possibly matching TRBD1 (5 bases). The germline gives CDR1 SGDLS, CDR2 YYNGEE. The ends were cut back, 1 base at V and 1 base at J, with 12 bases in the middle. This CDR3 contains 16 residues. The chain's CDR3 is CASSVRDGASYNEQFF. The CDR3 coding sequence is TGTGCCAGCAGCGTACGCGATGGGGCTTCCTACAATGAGCAGTTCTTC.

This rearrangement joins TRBV21-1 to TRBJ2-1; the table gives TRBD2 as D, unverified against the DNA. TRBV21-1 has pseudogene status. The CDR3 is 15 amino acids. CDR3 loop: CASPRSGGEYNEQFF. The DNA of the CDR3 is TGTGCCAGCCCAAGGAGCGGGGGGGAATACAATGAGCAGTTCTTC.

V gene TRBV5-6 combines with J gene TRBJ2-4; perhaps TRBD2 as D (6 bases). This CDR3 has 14 residues. Deletions cut 2 bases from V and 4 bases from J, with 10 bases between. CDR1 is SGHDT, CDR2 YYEEEE, per germline. CDR3 amino acids: CASSFRRGKNIQYF. The DNA for the CDR3 is TGTGCCAGCAGCTTCCGCCGGGGGAAAAACATTCAGTACTTC. The full variable domain, with the rest looked up from reference TRBV5-6 and TRBJ2-4, is DAGVTQSPTHLIKTRGQQVTLRCSPKSGHDTVSWYQQALGQGPQFIFQYYEEEERQRGNFPDRFSGHQFPNYSSELNVNALLLGDSALYLCASSFRRGKNIQYFGAGTRLSVL.

The sample holds one count of this clone. The V and J genes are TRBV5-1 and TRBJ2-3; the match to TRBD2 covers 7 bases. Germline loops: CDR1 SGHRS, CDR2 YFSETQ. Unmatched junction bases numbered 5, after V lost 0 bases and J lost 1 base. CDR3 size: 16 residues. The chain's CDR3 is CASSLVAGDGTDTQYF. CDR3 coding DNA: TGCGCCAGCAGCTTGGTTGCGGGAGATGGCACAGATACGCAGTATTTT.

This clone was counted a few times. The chain carries TRBV2 and TRBJ1-3; D gene ambiguous. Germline V CDR1 and CDR2: SNHLY, FYNNEI. The CDR3 is 13 residues long. Trimming removed 1 base from V and 4 bases from J, with 5 bases in between. In DNA, the CDR3 is TGTGCCAGCAGTGAAGGTATCGGAAACACCATATATTTT. Translation gives CASSEGIGNTIYF.

V gene TRBV28 combines with J gene TRBJ2-5, with D maybe TRBD2 (6 bases). Per germline, CDR1 MDHEN and CDR2 SYDVKM. The CDR3 has 15 amino acids. The ends were cut back, 6 bases at V and 4 bases at J, with 18 bases in the middle. The CDR3 sequence: CASSPFRELAETQYF. In DNA, the CDR3 is TGTGCCAGCAGCCCGTTCCGGGAGCTCGCAGAGACCCAGTACTTC.

The chain links TRBV29-1 to TRBJ2-2; 9 nucleotides match TRBD2. Germline V gives CDR1 SQVTM, CDR2 ANQGSEA. CDR3 size: 15 residues. Trimming at V came to 6 bases and at J to 6 bases, leaving 11 bases not matched to a gene. The CDR3 reads CSVLRGLAGAGELFF. The CDR3, as DNA: TGCAGCGTCCTAAGAGGATTAGCGGGGGCCGGGGAGCTGTTTTTT.

The sample holds a few counts of this clone. This sequence joins TRBV4-3 and TRBJ2-5, with 10 bases aligning to TRBD2. Germline V gene lookup returns CDR1 LGHNA and CDR2 YSLEER. The CDR3 is 16 residues long. The J segment lost 5 bases and the V segment lost 1 base, leaving 7 bases of the junction unmatched. Here the CDR3 reads CASSQGLAGDLETQYF. CDR3 sequence (DNA): TGCGCCAGCAGCCAAGGGCTAGCGGGGGATCTGGAGACCCAGTACTTC.

The rearrangement uses TRBV6-5 and TRBJ2-6; D not resolved. Germline V CDR1 and CDR2: MNHEY, SVGAGI. The CDR3 runs 15 residues. Trimming took 5 bases from V and 0 from J, leaving 8 bases between them. The CDR3 DNA follows: TGTGCCAGCAGTCCAGCGAACTCTGGGGCCAACGTCCTGACTTTC. It yields the protein CASSPANSGANVLTF.

The J gene is TRBJ2-7, the V gene TRBV11-3; 7 bases match TRBD2. V shed 4 bases, J shed 1 base, and the junction held 7 bases outside the gene matches. From germline, CDR1 is SGHNT and CDR2 YENEEA. This CDR3 spans 15 amino acids. This CDR3 is CASSSESGVSYEQYF. CDR3 in DNA: TGTGCCAGCAGCTCAGAAAGCGGGGTTTCCTACGAGCAGTACTTC.

The rearrangement joins TRBV9 to TRBJ2-1; 7 nucleotides agree with TRBD2. This CDR3 is 15 amino acids long. Per germline, CDR1 SGDLS and CDR2 YYNGEE. The junction had 7 bases not matched to a gene; V was cut back by 3 bases and J by 4 bases. CDR3: CASSDSGTIYNEQFF. The CDR3 DNA reads TGTGCCAGCAGCGATTCGGGGACTATTTACAATGAGCAGTTCTTC.

The chain carries TRBV7-2 and TRBJ2-1; TRBD1 aligns across 7 bases. The V gene's germline CDR1 is SGHTA and CDR2 FQGNSA. V lost 0 bases, J lost 10 bases, and 6 bases stayed unmatched. There are 14 residues in the CDR3. The CDR3 sequence: CASSLARGPGEQFF. The CDR3 coding sequence is TGTGCCAGCAGCTTAGCGAGGGGGCCGGGGGAGCAGTTCTTC.

The chain carries TRBV28 and TRBJ2-7, with D possibly matching TRBD2 (5 bases). Germline-derived CDR1 and CDR2 are MDHEN and SYDVKM. The CDR3 sequence is 15 residues long. V lost 2 bases, J lost 3 bases, and 14 bases lay in between. CDR3 nucleotide sequence: TGTGCCAGCAGTTTACTACCGGGGTCCGGCTACGAGCAGTACTTC. Translation gives CASSLLPGSGYEQYF.

This clone was seen only once. This chain joins TRBV28 and TRBJ1-6, with TRBD1 matching 7 bases. Germline CDR1 and CDR2: MDHEN and SYDVKM. J lost 8 bases, V lost 6 bases, and 4 bases had no gene match. The CDR3 spans 13 residues. CDR3 sequence: CASRDRDYSPLHF. CDR3 nucleotides: TGTGCCAGCAGAGACAGGGATTATTCACCCCTCCACTTT.

The chain joins TRBV30 to TRBJ2-5, with 12 bases identical to TRBD2. This CDR3 is 14 amino acids long. The junction had 7 bases not matched to a gene; V was cut back by 7 bases and J by 4 bases. Germline values: CDR1 GTSNPN, CDR2 SVGIG (reference sequence). CDR3 loop: CALTSGRTRETQYF. The DNA of the CDR3 is TGTGCCTTGACTAGCGGGAGAACAAGAGAGACCCAGTACTTC.

The chain couples TRBV4-3 to TRBJ1-2; no firm D call. With 0 bases removed from V and 3 bases from J, the gap between germline ends came to 11 bases. The germline CDR1 and CDR2 sequences are LGHNA and YSLEER. The CDR3 sequence is 15 residues long. CDR3 sequence reads: CASSQDTYLYYGYTF. The CDR3 region has the DNA TGCGCCAGCAGCCAAGATACTTACCTATACTATGGCTACACCTTC.

The J gene is TRBJ1-2, the V gene TRBV4-3; D is unclear. CDR1 is LGHNA and CDR2 is YSLEER in the germline V gene. The germline V and J ends were trimmed by 6 bases and 1 base, with 18 bases remaining between them. The CDR3 spans 16 residues. DNA for the CDR3: TGCGCCAGCAGTCCTTCCTACACAGACCTTAACTATGGCTACACCTTC. Its translation is CASSPSYTDLNYGYTF.

The chain combines TRBV6-1 with TRBJ1-5; D is uncertain. CDR1 and CDR2 (germline): MNHNS, SASEGT. Trimming pared 0 bases from V and 7 bases from J, leaving 22 bases between. The CDR3 contains 18 residues. CDR3 coding DNA: TGTGCCAGCAGTGAAGCGATTGTACGCGCTCAACGAGGCCAGCCCCAGCATTTT. Encoded protein: CASSEAIVRAQRGQPQHF.

The table lists this clone with a few counts. The rearrangement links TRBV29-1 to TRBJ1-2; 10 nucleotides line up with TRBD1. The V gene end was trimmed by 4 bases and the J gene end by 6 bases; junction bases not matched to a gene: 8. The germline gives CDR1 SQVTM, CDR2 ANQGSEA. The CDR3 is 14 residues long. The DNA of the CDR3 is TGCAGCGTTGGGGGACAGGGGATAGGGAATGGCTACACCTTC. It specifies CSVGGQGIGNGYTF.